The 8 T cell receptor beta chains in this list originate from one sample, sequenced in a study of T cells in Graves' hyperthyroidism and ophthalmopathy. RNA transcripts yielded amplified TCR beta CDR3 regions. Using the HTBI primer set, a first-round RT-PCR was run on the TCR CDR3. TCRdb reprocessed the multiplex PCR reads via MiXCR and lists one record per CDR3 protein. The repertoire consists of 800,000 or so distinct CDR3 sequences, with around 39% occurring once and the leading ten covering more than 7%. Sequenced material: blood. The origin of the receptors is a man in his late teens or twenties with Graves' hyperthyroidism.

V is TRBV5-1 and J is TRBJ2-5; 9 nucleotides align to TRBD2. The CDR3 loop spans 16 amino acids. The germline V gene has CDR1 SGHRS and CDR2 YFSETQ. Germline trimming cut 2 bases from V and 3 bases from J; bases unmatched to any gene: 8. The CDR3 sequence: CASSFGWTSVEETQYF. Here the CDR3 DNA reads TGCGCCAGCAGCTTCGGATGGACTAGCGTCGAAGAGACCCAGTACTTC.

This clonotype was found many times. CDR3 protein: CASSPRQGFNQETQYF. The CDR3 nucleotides read TGTGCCAGCAGTCCACGACAGGGGTTTAACCAAGAGACCCAGTACTTC. The chain employs TRBV2 and TRBJ2-5; 8 bases are shared with TRBD1. Germline loops: CDR1 SNHLY, CDR2 FYNNEI. The ends lost 5 bases at V and 0 bases at J; junction bases unmatched: 8. The CDR3 runs 16 residues.

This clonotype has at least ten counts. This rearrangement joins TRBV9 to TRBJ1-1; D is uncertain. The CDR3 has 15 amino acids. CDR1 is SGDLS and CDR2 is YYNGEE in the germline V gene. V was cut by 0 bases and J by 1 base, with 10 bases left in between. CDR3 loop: CASSVGKERNTEAFF. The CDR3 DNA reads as TGTGCCAGCAGCGTAGGAAAGGAAAGGAACACTGAAGCTTTCTTT.

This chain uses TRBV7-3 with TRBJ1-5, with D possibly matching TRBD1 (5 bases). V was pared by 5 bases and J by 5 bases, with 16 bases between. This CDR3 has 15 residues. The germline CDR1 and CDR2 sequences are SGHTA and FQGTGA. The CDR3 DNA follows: TGTGCCAGCAGCCTTATCGGGGCGGGGGATCAGCCCCAGCATTTT. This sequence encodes CASSLIGAGDQPQHF. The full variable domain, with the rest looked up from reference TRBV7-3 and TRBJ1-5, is GAGVSQTPSNKVTEKGKYVELRCDPISGHTALYWYRQSLGQGPEFLIYFQGTGAADDSGLPNDRFFAVRPEGSVSTLKIQRTERGDSAVYLCASSLIGAGDQPQHFGDGTRLSIL.

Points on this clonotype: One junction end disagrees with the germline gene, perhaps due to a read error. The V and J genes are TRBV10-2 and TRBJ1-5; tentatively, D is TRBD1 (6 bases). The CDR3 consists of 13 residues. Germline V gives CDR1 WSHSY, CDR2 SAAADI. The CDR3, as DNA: TGCGCCAACAGTCACAGGGTCAATCAGCCCCAGCATTTT. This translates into CANSHRVNQPQHF.

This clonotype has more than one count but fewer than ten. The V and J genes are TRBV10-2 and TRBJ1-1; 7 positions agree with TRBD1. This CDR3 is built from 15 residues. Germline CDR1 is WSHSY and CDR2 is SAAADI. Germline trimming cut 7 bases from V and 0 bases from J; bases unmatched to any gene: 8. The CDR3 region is CASKTGAGMNTEAFF. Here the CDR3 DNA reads TGCGCCAGCAAAACAGGGGCGGGAATGAACACTGAAGCTTTCTTT.

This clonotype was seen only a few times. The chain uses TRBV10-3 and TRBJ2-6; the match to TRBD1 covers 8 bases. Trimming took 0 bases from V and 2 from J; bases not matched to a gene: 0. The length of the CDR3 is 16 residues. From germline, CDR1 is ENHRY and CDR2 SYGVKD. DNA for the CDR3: TGTGCCATCAGTGAGTCGACAGGGGCTGGGGCCAACGTCCTGACTTTC. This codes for CAISESTGAGANVLTF.

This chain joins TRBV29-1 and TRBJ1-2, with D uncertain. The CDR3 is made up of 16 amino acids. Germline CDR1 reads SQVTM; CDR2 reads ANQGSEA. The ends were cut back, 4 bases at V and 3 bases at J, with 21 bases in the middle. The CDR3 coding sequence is TGCAGCGTTGGTAAAATGTGGGCAGAGCCCGACTATGGCTACACCTTC. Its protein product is CSVGKMWAEPDYGYTF. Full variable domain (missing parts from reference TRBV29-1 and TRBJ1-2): SAVISQKPSRDICQRGTSLTIQCQVDSQVTMMFWYRQQPGQSLTLIATANQGSEATYESGFVIDKFPISRPNLTFSTLTVSNMSPEDSSIYLCSVGKMWAEPDYGYTFGSGTRLTVV.